Listed below are T cell receptor beta chains from one sample, sequenced in a study of T cell changes during pregnancy in multiple sclerosis. Sequencing used immunoSEQ multiplex PCR; TCRdb keeps in-frame clones, though not all of them. Counted here are about 31,000 clones, 89% occurring once; the ten biggest clones make up about 5.8%. The source material was CD8+ T cells from peripheral blood mononuclear cells, sampled in the second trimester of pregnancy. The receptors here all came from a female donor with multiple sclerosis, enrolled in a pregnancy study. CDR3s include the opening cysteine and the closing phenylalanine or tryptophan. Fields, in order: clone size, D gene, J gene, V gene, CDR3 protein, CDR3 DNA. D genes are given only for firm matches. A row's size may be missing; if present it is once, few, many or a size class.

size: .; D: TRBD1; J: TRBJ1-4; V: TRBV28; CDR3: CASKETGGRGEKLFF; DNA: TGTGCCAGCAAAGAAACAGGGGGTAGAGGTGAAAAACTGTTTTTT
size: .; D: TRBD2; J: TRBJ2-7; V: TRBV7-9; CDR3: CASSSPGLASYEQYF; DNA: TGTGCCAGCAGCTCTCCGGGACTAGCGTCCTACGAGCAGTACTTC
size: .; D: TRBD2; J: TRBJ2-1; V: TRBV6-4; CDR3: CASSPGTSGNNEQFF; DNA: TGTGCCAGCAGTCCCGGGACTAGCGGGAACAATGAGCAGTTCTTC
size: .; D: .; J: TRBJ2-2; V: TRBV9; CDR3: CASSVGATDTGELFF; DNA: TGTGCCAGCAGCGTAGGAGCTACCGACACCGGGGAGCTGTTTTTT
size: .; D: TRBD2; J: TRBJ2-7; V: TRBV10-3; CDR3: CAISPSSGRSPGIYEQYF; DNA: TGTGCCATCAGTCCATCTAGCGGGAGGTCCCCGGGTATCTACGAGCAGTACTTC
size: many; D: TRBD2; J: TRBJ2-5; V: TRBV4-3; CDR3: CASSQELAELYQETQYF; DNA: TGCGCCAGCAGCCAAGAACTAGCGGAATTGTACCAAGAGACCCAGTACTTC
size: .; D: .; J: TRBJ2-7; V: TRBV30; CDR3: CAWTMDFPGEQYF; DNA: TGTGCCTGGACTATGGACTTCCCGGGGGAGCAGTACTTC
size: .; D: TRBD1; J: TRBJ2-1; V: TRBV6-4; CDR3: CASSDSEGTGGNEQFF; DNA: TGTGCCAGCAGTGACTCTGAAGGGACAGGGGGAAATGAGCAGTTCTTC
size: .; D: .; J: TRBJ2-3; V: TRBV12-5; CDR3: CASGLVLGKTSLGSTDTQYF; DNA: TGTGCTAGTGGTTTGGTACTGGGAAAAACTAGCTTGGGGAGCACAGATACGCAGTATTTT
size: .; D: TRBD1; J: TRBJ1-2; V: TRBV14; CDR3: CASSQIPGQGGGNYGYTF; DNA: TGTGCCAGCAGCCAAATTCCGGGACAGGGAGGCGGTAACTATGGCTACACCTTC
size: .; D: TRBD1; J: TRBJ1-4; V: TRBV6-6; CDR3: CASMYRGLNEKLFF; DNA: TGTGCCAGCATGTACAGGGGTCTAAATGAAAAACTGTTTTTT
size: once; D: TRBD2; J: TRBJ2-2; V: TRBV6-1; CDR3: CAAASGTLRTGELFF; DNA: TGTGCCGCCGCCAGCGGGACTTTAAGGACCGGGGAGCTGTTTTTT
size: many; D: .; J: TRBJ2-7; V: TRBV27; CDR3: CASSYNNYEQYF; DNA: TGTGCCAGCAGTTATAACAATTACGAGCAGTACTTC
size: .; D: TRBD2; J: TRBJ2-7; V: TRBV11-2; CDR3: CASSPPGGLAAYEQYF; DNA: TGTGCCAGCAGCCCCCCCGGGGGACTAGCGGCCTACGAGCAGTACTTC
size: .; D: TRBD1; J: TRBJ2-3; V: TRBV6-6; CDR3: CASTSGGHSTDTQYF; DNA: TGTGCCAGCACCTCAGGGGGACACAGCACAGATACGCAGTATTTT
size: once; D: TRBD2; J: TRBJ2-5; V: TRBV4-1; CDR3: CASSQVVMTSGSVTGETQYF; DNA: TGCGCCAGCAGCCAAGTTGTGATGACTAGCGGGAGTGTCACGGGGGAGACCCAGTACTTC
size: .; D: .; J: TRBJ2-7; V: TRBV7-9; CDR3: CASSAGSYEQYF; DNA: TGTGCCAGCAGCGCAGGATCCTACGAGCAGTACTTC
size: .; D: TRBD1; J: TRBJ2-7; V: TRBV7-9; CDR3: CASSLISGGLDEQYF; DNA: TGTGCCAGCAGCTTAATATCAGGGGGATTAGACGAGCAGTACTTC
size: .; D: TRBD2; J: TRBJ2-5; V: TRBV9; CDR3: CASSVASGSVGETQYF; DNA: TGTGCCAGCAGCGTAGCGAGCGGGAGCGTCGGCGAGACCCAGTACTTC
size: .; D: .; J: TRBJ2-7; V: TRBV19; CDR3: CASSIHLYSYEQYF; DNA: TGTGCCAGTAGTATTCACTTATACTCCTACGAGCAGTACTTC
size: .; D: .; J: TRBJ1-1; V: TRBV4-3; CDR3: CASQAQGPATAFF; DNA: TGCGCCAGCCAAGCCCAGGGGCCAGCCACAGCTTTCTTT
size: .; D: TRBD2; J: TRBJ2-1; V: TRBV5-4; CDR3: CASSPNFDTSGRYNEQFF; DNA: TGTGCCAGCAGCCCAAACTTCGATACTAGCGGGAGATACAATGAGCAGTTCTTC
size: .; D: TRBD1; J: TRBJ1-1; V: TRBV27; CDR3: CASSSGQGYTEAFF; DNA: TGTGCCAGCAGTTCGGGACAGGGGTACACTGAAGCTTTCTTT
size: .; D: .; J: TRBJ1-2; V: TRBV5-1; CDR3: CASSSDSTPRGYTF; DNA: TGCGCCAGCAGCTCAGACAGTACTCCTAGGGGCTACACCTTC
size: once; D: TRBD2; J: TRBJ2-3; V: TRBV5-1; CDR3: CASSSHSGLAGVLDTQYF; DNA: TGCGCCAGCAGCTCCCACTCGGGACTAGCGGGAGTGTTAGATACGCAGTATTTT
size: .; D: TRBD1; J: TRBJ2-3; V: TRBV4-3; CDR3: CASSYGTGTNRTDTQYF; DNA: TGCGCCAGCAGCTACGGGACAGGGACCAACCGCACAGATACGCAGTATTTT